Following are 13 T cell receptor beta chains from one sample sequenced in a study of shared clonotypes between healthy human individuals. This table comes from immunoSEQ multiplex PCR, and its TCRdb copy is limited to in-frame clones, with some not included. This table holds more than 2,000,000 clones, over 90% found once. Specimen: naive CD4+ T cells from PBMCs. As to subset: CD45RA+ positively selected. These receptors were taken from a man between 18 and 35 years old in good health. Some clones in this sample may be carry-over from other donors' samples.

This chain uses TRBV15 with TRBJ1-5; 7 bases fit TRBD1. In germline, CDR1 is LNHNV, CDR2 YYDKDF (reference sequence). Trimming removed 2 bases from V and 7 bases from J; junction bases left unmatched: 8. CDR3 length: 15 residues. The CDR3 DNA reads as TGTGCCACCAGCAGAACCCCAGGGGGAGGGCAGCCCCAGCATTTT. Its translation is CATSRTPGGGQPQHF.

The chain couples TRBV19 to TRBJ2-5, with TRBD2 matching over 11 bases. Germline CDR1 and CDR2: LNHDA and SQIVND (reference sequence). There are 15 residues in the CDR3. The J segment lost 7 bases and the V segment lost 5 bases, leaving 9 bases of the junction unmatched. The CDR3 spells CASSLRLAGIGTQYF. In DNA, the CDR3 is TGTGCCAGTAGTCTAAGACTAGCGGGAATTGGGACCCAGTACTTC.

This chain's CDR3 is CASSQEASRAYEQFF. CDR3 coding DNA: TGCGCCAGCAGCCAAGAGGCTAGCAGGGCGTATGAGCAGTTCTTC. The chain carries TRBV4-3 and TRBJ2-1; D may match TRBD1 or TRBD2 (5 bases each). The V gene lost 0 bases and the J gene lost 8 bases, with 14 bases spanning the gap. Germline CDR1 is LGHNA and CDR2 is YSLEER. CDR3 length: 15 residues.

V is TRBV2 and J is TRBJ2-5; the match to TRBD1 covers 10 bases. Germline V gene lookup returns CDR1 SNHLY and CDR2 FYNNEI. The CDR3 contains 16 residues. Germline trimming cut 3 bases from V and 1 base from J; bases unmatched to any gene: 5. This chain's CDR3 is CASSDRTGGGQETQYF. For the CDR3, the DNA is TGTGCCAGCAGTGACCGGACAGGGGGGGGCCAAGAGACCCAGTACTTC.

The rearrangement links TRBV10-1 to TRBJ2-1; D ambiguous. Trimming removed 3 bases from V and 12 bases from J, with 15 bases in between. The CDR3 is 13 residues long. Germline CDR1 is WNHNN and CDR2 is SYGVQD (reference sequence). CDR3 DNA sequence: TGCGCCAGCAGTGACCCCGCAGGTCTGGGGCAGTTCTTC. Its translation is CASSDPAGLGQFF.

Regarding this clone: It is likely a read error, because the conserved phenylalanine at the end of the CDR3 is missing. It is unclear where the CDR3 begins or ends on the DNA, so no DNA is shown, and the CDR3 is as TCRdb lists it. V usage is TRBV19 and J usage is TRBJ2-7; no check of the table's D call, TRBD2, against the DNA was made. Germline loops: CDR1 LNHDA, CDR2 SQIVND (reference sequence). The CDR3 extends over 8 residues, inclusive of both ends. The CDR3 loop is CASSPSIL.

The chain recombines TRBV6-5 with TRBJ2-1; perhaps TRBD1 as D (6 bases). There are 11 residues in the CDR3. Deletions cut 10 bases from V and 8 bases from J, with 12 bases between. CDR1 is MNHEY, CDR2 SVGAGI, per germline. The CDR3 loop is CATNRVDEQFF. DNA of the CDR3: TGTGCCACGAACAGGGTTGATGAGCAGTTCTTC.

This clone was picked up one time. The genes are TRBV5-1 and TRBJ1-1, with 7 bases identical to TRBD1. The CDR3 contains 19 residues. Germline CDR1 is SGHRS and CDR2 is YFSETQ. Losses at the gene ends were 1 base for V and 6 bases for J; bases not matched to a gene: 21. Written as DNA, the CDR3 is TGCGCCAGCAGCTTGTCGGGGCAAATCTCTAGGGGGCGAAGTGCTGAAGCTTTCTTT. Its protein is CASSLSGQISRGRSAEAFF.

This clone was counted once. The same CDR3 also results from other DNA sequences found in this sample. This chain links TRBV2 with TRBJ2-7; D possibly corresponds to TRBD1 (6 bases). Germline V gives CDR1 SNHLY, CDR2 FYNNEI. CDR3 length equals 12 residues. The V end lost 6 bases, the J end lost 2 bases, and 8 bases lay between the germline ends. The CDR3 loop is CASSGDTYEQYF. The CDR3 DNA is TGTGCCAGCAGCGGGGACACCTACGAGCAGTACTTC. The variable domain in full, completed from reference TRBV2 and TRBJ2-7, reads EPEVTQTPSHQVTQMGQEVILRCVPISNHLYFYWYRQILGQKVEFLVSFYNNEISEKSEIFDDQFSVERPDGSNFTLKIRSTKLEDSAMYFCASSGDTYEQYFGPGTRLTVT.

Comments on this clone: This sample includes further DNA sequences coding for the same CDR3. The chain carries TRBV29-1 and TRBJ1-1; TRBD1 might be the D (5 bases). Per germline, CDR1 SQVTM and CDR2 ANQGSEA. The CDR3 totals 13 residues. V lost 4 bases, J lost 1 base, and 10 bases lay in between. CDR3 nucleotide sequence: TGCAGCGTTGCTGGCAGGGCGAACACTGAAGCTTTCTTT. It encodes CSVAGRANTEAFF.

The chain carries TRBV29-1 and TRBJ2-1; D is uncertain. Deletions cut 4 bases from V and 2 bases from J, with 12 bases between. This CDR3 contains 14 residues. CDR1 and CDR2 (germline): SQVTM, ANQGSEA. CDR3 nucleotide sequence: TGCAGCGTTGGGGGTACCTTCGCCTACAATGAGCAGTTCTTC. It specifies CSVGGTFAYNEQFF.

V and J are TRBV5-8 and TRBJ1-4, with D possibly TRBD1 on 6 matching bases. The CDR3 loop spans 16 amino acids. The V gene lost 2 bases and the J gene lost 5 bases, with 16 bases spanning the gap. Per germline, CDR1 SGHTS and CDR2 YDEGEE. The CDR3 DNA reads as TGTGCCAGCAGCTTATCGCTGACAGGCTCAAATGAAAAACTGTTTTTT. This codes for CASSLSLTGSNEKLFF. Full variable domain (missing parts from reference TRBV5-8 and TRBJ1-4): EAGVTQSPTHLIKTRGQQATLRCSPISGHTSVYWYQQALGLGLQFLLWYDEGEERNRGNFPPRFSGRQFPNYSSELNVNALELEDSALYLCASSLSLTGSNEKLFFGSGTQLSVL.

DNA of the CDR3: TGTGCCAGCAGCTTAGTTCGCGGCAGGGGGCAATGGGCAGATACGCAGTATTTT. As protein: CASSLVRGRGQWADTQYF. The chain joins TRBV7-2 to TRBJ2-3; TRBD1 matches 8 bases. CDR3 length: 18 amino acids. V lost 1 base to trimming and J lost 4 bases; unmatched junction nucleotides: 13. Germline V gene lookup returns CDR1 SGHTA and CDR2 FQGNSA. Based on the CDR3 plus reference TRBV7-2 and TRBJ2-3, the full variable domain is GAGVSQSPSNKVTEKGKDVELRCDPISGHTALYWYRQSLGQGLEFLIYFQGNSAPDKSGLPSDRFSAERTGGSVSTLTIQRTQQEDSAVYLCASSLVRGRGQWADTQYFGPGTRLTVL.